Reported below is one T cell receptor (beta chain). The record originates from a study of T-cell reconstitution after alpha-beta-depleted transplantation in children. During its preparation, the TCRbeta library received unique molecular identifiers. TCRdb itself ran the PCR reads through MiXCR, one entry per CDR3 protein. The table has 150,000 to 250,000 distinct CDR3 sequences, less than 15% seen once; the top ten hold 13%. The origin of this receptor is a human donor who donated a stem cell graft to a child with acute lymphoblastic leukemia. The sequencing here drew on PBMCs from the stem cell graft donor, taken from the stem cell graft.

For the CDR3, the DNA is TGTGCCAGCAGCTATGGACGGGTCTGGAGCGGGAGGGCGGATGAGCAGTTCTTC. Translation: CASSYGRVWSGRADEQFF. This chain joins TRBV25-1 and TRBJ2-1, with 10 bases fitting TRBD2. CDR1 is MGHDK, CDR2 SYGVNS, per germline. The CDR3 length is 18 residues. V was pared by 6 bases and J by 8 bases, with 19 bases of the junction left unmatched. The full variable domain, in which reference TRBV25-1 and TRBJ2-1 provide the parts outside the CDR3, is EADIYQTPRYLVIGTGKKITLECSQTMGHDKMYWYQQDPGMELHLIHYSYGVNSTEKGDLSSESTVSRIRTEHFPLTLESARPSHTSQYLCASSYGRVWSGRADEQFFGPGTRLTVL.